What follows are 3 T cell receptor beta chains derived from one specimen sequenced in a study of T cell responses to AZD1222 COVID-19 vaccine. Here immunoSEQ multiplex PCR was the method, and the copy in TCRdb shows in-frame clones only, minus some. The profile shows about 81,000 clones, just over 90% of them singletons. Material: peripheral blood, obtained 28 days after the second AZD1222 dose. The receptors originated from an adult who received the AZD1222 COVID-19 vaccine.

The chain recombines TRBV5-1 with TRBJ2-7; no firm D call. The germline gives CDR1 SGHRS, CDR2 YFSETQ. The V end lost 0 bases, the J end lost 4 bases, and 11 bases lay between the germline ends. CDR3 length: 14 residues. Here the CDR3 reads CASSLGVSGYEQYF. As DNA, the CDR3 is TGCGCCAGCAGCTTGGGTGTATCCGGTTACGAGCAGTACTTC.

V usage is TRBV7-8 and J usage is TRBJ1-1, with a possible D match to TRBD1 (5 bases). CDR3 length: 13 amino acids. CDR1 SGHVS and CDR2 FQNEAQ come from the germline V gene. V lost 2 bases and J lost 2, with 6 bases in between. For the CDR3, the DNA is TGTGCCAGCAGCTTAAGGACAAACACTGAAGCTTTCTTT. Translated: CASSLRTNTEAFF.

This clone was seen once. The rearrangement uses TRBV20-1 and TRBJ2-7; D gene ambiguous. Germline CDR1 and CDR2: DFQATT and SNEGSKA (reference sequence). CDR3 length: 11 residues. Trimming shortened V by 7 bases and J by 4 bases, and 11 bases separated the two germline ends. The CDR3 sequence: CSGGVEYEQYF. CDR3 nucleotide sequence: TGCAGTGGGGGTGTAGAGTACGAGCAGTACTTC.